This T cell receptor (beta chain) derives from a study of CXCR3-negative and CXCR3-positive naive CD8 T cells. The method, 5' RACE with UMI labels, was used to prepare the TRB cDNA libraries. With the 5' RACE reads reprocessed, TCRdb shows one record per CDR3 protein and no DNA. This table holds some 110,000 distinct CDR3 sequences. This CDR3 is 13 amino acids long. CDR1 PRHDT and CDR2 FYEKMQ come from the germline V gene (reference sequence). A remark on this clonotype: Its specificity is not known.

General observations from the study: Hydrophobicity was higher for TRB CDR3s found in CXCR3-positive naive cells than in CXCR3-negative naive cells. Memory CD8+ cells showed much lower diversity, while both naive subsets displayed comparably high diversity. Both naive subsets, CXCR3-negative and CXCR3-positive, displayed similar TRBV-TRBJ usage, unlike memory cells.

This chain links TRBV13 with TRBJ2-5. The receptor was derived from a human donor in good health. Some clones in this sample may be carry-over from other donors' samples. The sample was naive CXCR3+ CD8+ T cells from blood. Stated subset: CD45RO-CCR7+CD27+CD95- naive CD8+ T cells expressing CXCR3 (TNR3+). CDR3 residues: CASSFRGMETQYF. Full variable domain (rest looked up from reference TRBV13 and TRBJ2-5): AAGVIQSPRHLIKEKRETATLKCYPIPRHDTVYWYQQGPGQDPQFLISFYEKMQSDKGSIPDRFSAQQFSDYHSELNMSSLELGDSALYFCASSFRGMETQYFGPGTRLLVL.